This TCR beta chain was captured in a study of T cell changes during pregnancy in multiple sclerosis. Measured with immunoSEQ multiplex PCR; TCRdb has only the in-frame clones, and not every one. The data contain 56,000 or so clones, roughly nine tenths of them singletons. Trimming stripped 3 bases from V and 1 base from J, with 9 bases between. The germline V gene encodes CDR1 ENHRY and CDR2 SYGVKD. The CDR3 consists of 15 residues. The sample holds one count of this clone. The chain combines TRBV10-3 with TRBJ2-2, with D perhaps TRBD1 (5 bases). The specimen comprised CD4+ T cells from peripheral blood mononuclear cells, sampled in the third trimester of pregnancy. The receptor was derived from a female donor with multiple sclerosis, enrolled in a pregnancy study. CDR3 DNA sequence: TGTGCCATCAGTGATAGGACACAGAACACCGGGGAGCTGTTTTTT. Its translation: CAISDRTQNTGELFF.